One sample yielded the 6 T cell receptor beta chains listed below, sequenced in a study of regulatory T cells in long-lasting Graves disease. Time point meaning: newly diagnosed GD, antithyroid drugs for less than 3 months. PBMC RNA served as the TCR library source. The TCR beta library used iRepertoire HTBI primers with Arm-PCR amplification of CDR3. TCRdb reanalysed the multiplex PCR reads using MiXCR and keeps one entry per CDR3 protein. The sample has about 560,000 distinct CDR3 sequences, 15% to 20% seen once; the top ten hold around 12%. The same specimen was also included in a second study, on T cells in Graves' hyperthyroidism and ophthalmopathy.

The sample here was peripheral blood mononuclear cells (PBMCs), taken at new diagnosis, from a patient treated with antithyroid drugs. The receptors were sampled from a man aged 18 to 30 with Graves disease.

As concerns this clonotype: Being one base from a much bigger clone, this may be a read error. This is likely a read error, given that the CDR3 carries no conserved phenylalanine or tryptophan at its end. This rearrangement joins TRBV6-1 to TRBJ2-7, with 8 bases fitting TRBD2. The CDR3 runs 14 residues. V trimming: 6 bases; J trimming: 0 bases; junction bases outside the gene matches: 4. Germline V gives CDR1 MNHNS, CDR2 SASEGT. CDR3 region: CASSGGGVSYEQYS. The DNA of the CDR3 is TGTGCCAGCAGCGGGGGGGGGGTCTCCTACGAGCAGTACTCC.

This clonotype appeared many times. The V gene is TRBV5-1, the J gene TRBJ2-1; 13 bases are a match to TRBD2. The CDR3 has 15 residues. Germline V lookup: CDR1 SGHRS, CDR2 YFSETQ. After removal of 6 bases from V and 7 bases from J, the junction contained 7 bases not matched to a gene. In DNA form, the CDR3 reads TGCGCCAGCACCGCGATGACTAGCGGGAGGAATGAGCAGTTCTTC. This translates into CASTAMTSGRNEQFF.

The chain couples TRBV12-3 or TRBV12-4 to TRBJ1-5; unclear D gene. The V and J ends lost 8 bases and 6 bases respectively, with 17 bases between them. The CDR3 spans 14 residues. This CDR3 is CASGVGFSAQPQHF. In DNA, the CDR3 is TGTGCCAGCGGGGTGGGTTTTTCGGCTCAGCCCCAGCATTTT.

This clonotype has only a few counts. A much larger clone sits a single nucleotide away, making a read error possible. V and J are TRBV2 and TRBJ2-7; D is tentatively TRBD1 or TRBD2 (5 bases each). The CDR3 runs to 14 residues. Deletions cut 4 bases from V and 1 base from J, with 11 bases between. Germline lookup yields CDR1 SNHLY and CDR2 FYNNEI. The CDR3 region is CASSGGKWSYEQYF. CDR3 DNA: TGTGCCAGCAGTGGGGGGAAATGGTCCTACGAGCAGTACTTC.

The CDR3 bases are TGTGCCAGCAGCGCGGGAACTCAAGAGACCCAGTACTTC. Translation gives CASSAGTQETQYF. This rearrangement joins TRBV11-2 to TRBJ2-5, with D perhaps TRBD2 (6 bases). This CDR3 has 13 residues. Germline values: CDR1 SGHAT, CDR2 FQNNGV. The V end lost 5 bases, the J end lost 2 bases, and 9 bases lay between the germline ends.

In its sample, this clonotype was seen a few times. The chain uses TRBV27 and TRBJ2-7, with 10 bases fitting TRBD2. This CDR3 has 15 residues. Germline-derived CDR1 and CDR2 are MNHEY and SMNVEV (reference sequence). V gave up 2 bases and J gave up 9 bases; unmatched junction bases: 10. As DNA, the CDR3 is TGTGCCAGCAGTTTAAAGCGGGAGGGGGTACGATTGCAGTACTTC. Its protein is CASSLKREGVRLQYF.